This T cell receptor beta chain appears in the sequencing data of a study of cytomegalovirus exposure and HLA in healthy donors. 13 Jbeta primers and 60 Vbeta primers were used for the PCR. Assay used: immunoSEQ multiplex PCR; TCRdb lists only in-frame clones, some missing. The table includes over 200,000 clones, more than 75% detected once. As concerns this clone: No antigen is known for it.

This CDR3 is 16 amino acids long. The V gene end was trimmed by 1 base and the J gene end by 3 bases; junction bases not matched to a gene: 1. Germline V CDR1 and CDR2: LGHNT, FRNRAP. Study-wide points: Cytomegalovirus status, reportedly, was diagnosed with high specificity and sensitivity by the classifier. As confirmed in vitro, a few CMV-associated chains were specific for CMV antigens. Only CMV serostatus was available as immune exposure information.

This sequence was found in a man aged 35 to 55 in good health and CMV-seropositive. Sequenced: PBMCs. The chain has TRBV12-5 and TRBJ1-6; 9 nucleotides align to TRBD1. The CDR3 protein is CASGLGDRDYNSPLHF. The CDR3 DNA reads TGTGCTAGTGGTTTGGGGGACAGGGACTATAATTCACCCCTCCACTTT.